Below, 12 T cell receptor beta chains from the same sample are listed, as sequenced in a study of cytomegalovirus exposure and HLA in healthy donors. Assay: immunoSEQ multiplex PCR; the TCRdb copy retains only in-frame clones and omits some. The sample has fewer than 400,000 clones, approximately 90% seen once. The specimen was PBMCs. These TCRs come from a woman younger than 35 in good health and CMV-seronegative.

The V call is TRBV5-1, the J call TRBJ2-7; D not certain. Trimming left V 6 bases short and J 7 bases short, with 11 bases between. CDR3 length: 11 residues. Germline CDR1 is SGHRS and CDR2 is YFSETQ. The CDR3: CASTSAEEQYF. The DNA of the CDR3 is TGCGCCAGCACCTCGGCGGAAGAGCAGTACTTC.

The V gene is TRBV15, the J gene TRBJ1-5; 11 bases fit TRBD1. Unmatched junction bases numbered 9, after V lost 2 bases and J lost 9 bases. This CDR3 spans 16 amino acids. CDR1 and CDR2 from the germline V gene are LNHNV and YYDKDF (reference sequence). DNA for the CDR3: TGTGCCACCAGCAGAACGGACAGGGGGCACCTAGGGCCCCAGCATTTT. This gives the protein CATSRTDRGHLGPQHF.

The chain carries TRBV2 and TRBJ2-2; TRBD1 aligns across 12 bases. With 3 bases clipped from V and 8 bases from J, the junction kept 7 bases outside the gene matches. The V gene's germline CDR1 is SNHLY and CDR2 FYNNEI. CDR3 size: 16 residues. In DNA form, the CDR3 reads TGTGCCAGCAGTGATGCCCGGGACAGGGGGCCTGGGGAGCTGTTTTTT. It codes for CASSDARDRGPGELFF.

The chain uses TRBV6-5 and TRBJ2-5, with TRBD2 matching over 11 bases. CDR3 length: 15 residues. V was clipped by 0 bases and J by 3 bases; unmatched bases: 0. Per the germline V gene, CDR1 is MNHEY and CDR2 is SVGAGI. The CDR3 protein is CASSYSTSGEETQYF. The CDR3 DNA follows: TGTGCCAGCAGTTACTCGACTAGCGGGGAAGAGACCCAGTACTTC.

J is TRBJ1-1 and V is TRBV27; 10 bases are a match to TRBD1. The CDR3 consists of 13 residues. Germline lookup yields CDR1 MNHEY and CDR2 SMNVEV (reference sequence). V was clipped by 4 bases and J by 8 bases; unmatched bases: 4. CDR3 in amino acids: CASSSRGQGEAFF. CDR3 DNA sequence: TGTGCCAGCAGTTCCCGGGGACAGGGGGAAGCTTTCTTT.

The chain employs TRBV15 and TRBJ2-7; 10 bases align to TRBD1. With V trimmed by 5 bases and J by 3 bases, 7 bases remained unmatched. Germline V gives CDR1 LNHNV, CDR2 YYDKDF (reference sequence). CDR3 length: 15 residues. CDR3 amino acids: CATSEGTGDNYEQYF. CDR3 in DNA: TGTGCCACCAGCGAGGGGACAGGGGACAACTACGAGCAGTACTTC.

This clone was recorded a few times. The J gene is TRBJ2-2, the V gene TRBV10-1; 11 nucleotides align to TRBD2. Trimming cost V 11 bases and J 5 bases; bases outside gene matches: 7. CDR3 length: 14 amino acids. Germline loops: CDR1 WNHNN, CDR2 SYGVQD (reference sequence). In DNA form, the CDR3 reads TGCGCCCGGCTAGCGGGAGGTCGGACCGGGGAGCTGTTTTTT. It specifies CARLAGGRTGELFF.

The CDR3 loop reads CASSRTGGHQETQYF. The CDR3, as DNA: TGTGCCAGCAGCCGAACAGGGGGCCACCAAGAGACCCAGTACTTC. The rearrangement uses TRBV7-7 and TRBJ2-5; 9 nucleotides align to TRBD1. The CDR3 has 15 amino acids. CDR1 and CDR2 (germline): SSHAT, FNYEAQ (reference sequence). The V and J ends lost 5 bases and 0 bases, in that order; junction bases with no gene match: 4.

This chain links TRBV4-3 with TRBJ2-1; 11 nucleotides agree with TRBD2. This CDR3 region has 16 residues. J was trimmed by 8 bases and V by 4 bases; bases with no gene match: 10. Germline assignment: CDR1 LGHNA and CDR2 YSLEER. CDR3 DNA sequence: TGCGCCAGCAGCCGGCTTTCGACTAGCGGGAATGATGAGCAGTTCTTC. This sequence encodes CASSRLSTSGNDEQFF.

V is TRBV10-3 and J is TRBJ2-7; 7 nucleotides align to TRBD2. CDR3 size: 17 residues. Germline CDR1 reads ENHRY; CDR2 reads SYGVKD. J gave up 0 bases and V 0 bases, and 8 bases lay outside the gene matches. This CDR3 is CAISESNPGGPSYEQYF. The CDR3 coding sequence is TGTGCCATCAGTGAGTCGAATCCGGGAGGTCCCTCCTACGAGCAGTACTTC.

The chain links TRBV29-1 to TRBJ2-3, with 11 positions matching TRBD2. V trimming: 5 bases; J trimming: 7 bases; junction bases outside the gene matches: 5. The CDR3 is 13 residues long. The V gene's germline CDR1 is SQVTM and CDR2 ANQGSEA. CDR3 DNA sequence: TGCAGCGTTTTGGGACTAGCGGCCCATACGCAGTATTTT. This encodes CSVLGLAAHTQYF.

This chain uses TRBV2 with TRBJ2-4, with 10 bases that match TRBD2. Germline V CDR1 and CDR2: SNHLY, FYNNEI. The CDR3 sequence is 15 residues long. Trimming cost V 5 bases and J 3 bases; bases outside gene matches: 4. CDR3 sequence reads: CASSPSGRVKNIQYF. The CDR3 coding sequence is TGTGCCAGCAGTCCTAGCGGGAGAGTCAAAAACATTCAGTACTTC.